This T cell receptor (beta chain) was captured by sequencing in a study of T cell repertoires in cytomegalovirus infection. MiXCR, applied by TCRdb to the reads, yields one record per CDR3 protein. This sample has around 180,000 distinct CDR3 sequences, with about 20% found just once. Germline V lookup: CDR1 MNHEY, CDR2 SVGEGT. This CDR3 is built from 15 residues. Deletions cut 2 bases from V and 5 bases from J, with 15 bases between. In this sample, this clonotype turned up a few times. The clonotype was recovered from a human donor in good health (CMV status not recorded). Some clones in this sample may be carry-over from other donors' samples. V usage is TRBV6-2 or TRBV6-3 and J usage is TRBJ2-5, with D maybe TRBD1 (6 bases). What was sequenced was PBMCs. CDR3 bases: TGTGCCAGCAGTTACGGGGGCGCGATGAGGGAGACCCAGTACTTC. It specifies CASSYGGAMRETQYF.